Listed below are T cell receptor beta chains from one sample, sequenced in a study of blood T cells in healthy people across ages. TCRdb processed the 5' RACE reads anew with MiXCR; each CDR3 protein has one entry. The table has 450,000 to 700,000 distinct CDR3 sequences, 27% seen once. The sequenced sample consisted of blood. The source of these receptors is a woman in her 70s in good health. Both conserved end residues are part of each CDR3. A D gene is named only where the DNA matches it firmly. Only part of the rows carry a size: once, few, many, or a class if the clone is expanded.

D gene	J gene	clone size	V gene	CDR3 protein	CDR3 DNA
TRBD1	TRBJ2-1	few	TRBV4-2	CASSPGQQYSYNEQFF	TGTGCCAGCAGCCCGGGACAGCAATACTCCTACAATGAGCAGTTCTTC
-	TRBJ2-1	-	TRBV6-2/TRBV6-3	CASRRDLSSYEQFF	TGTGCCAGCAGGAGGGACCTCAGCTCCTACGAGCAGTTCTTC
TRBD1	TRBJ2-5	-	TRBV20-1	CSARPGTGLETQYF	TGCAGTGCTAGACCCGGGACAGGGCTGGAGACCCAGTACTTC
-	TRBJ1-2	-	TRBV12-3/TRBV12-4	CASSRQGGYYGYTF	TGTGCCAGCAGTCGTCAGGGTGGCTACTATGGCTACACCTTC
-	TRBJ1-2	once	TRBV4-3	CASSQETGSHGYTF	TGCGCCAGCAGCCAAGAAACGGGAAGTCATGGCTACACCTTC
-	TRBJ2-2	few	TRBV5-1	CASSLFGGADTGELFF	TGCGCCAGCAGCCTGTTCGGGGGTGCGGACACCGGGGAGCTGTTTTTT
-	TRBJ1-6	few	TRBV2	CASRRGSPLHF	TGTGCCAGCAGGCGTGGATCACCCCTCCACTTT
-	TRBJ1-2	-	TRBV9	CASSVNRYYTF	TGTGCCAGCAGCGTTAACCGGTACTACACCTTC
-	TRBJ1-1	few	TRBV6-5	CASISDTEAFF	TGTGCCAGCATTTCGGACACTGAAGCTTTCTTT
TRBD1	TRBJ2-1	-	TRBV6-4	CASSSGQGSYNGQFF	TGTGCCAGCAGCTCGGGACAGGGGTCCTACAATGGGCAGTTCTTC
-	TRBJ1-2	few	TRBV7-2	CASSLEFSNYGYTF	TGTGCCAGCAGCTTAGAGTTCAGTAACTATGGCTACACCTTC
TRBD1	TRBJ2-6	few	TRBV4-3	CASSQRGTANSGANVLTF	TGCGCCAGCAGCCAAAGGGGGACAGCTAACTCTGGGGCCAACGTCCTGACTTTC
-	TRBJ1-1	-	TRBV28	CASTLQGTVTEAFF	TGTGCCAGCACTCTACAGGGTACCGTCACTGAAGCTTTCTTT
TRBD2	TRBJ2-1	-	TRBV10-3	CAISESKSSGGYNEQFF	TGTGCCATCAGTGAGTCGAAGTCTAGCGGGGGTTACAATGAGCAGTTCTTC
-	TRBJ1-1	-	TRBV14	CASRPLLNTEAFF	TGTGCCAGCCGGCCCCTTCTGAACACTGAAGCTTTCTTT
-	TRBJ2-1	-	TRBV20-1	CSARPLGMGDNEQFF	TGCAGTGCTAGACCTTTAGGAATGGGGGACAATGAGCAGTTCTTC
-	TRBJ1-2	-	TRBV29-1	CSVASGPLSYGYTF	TGCAGCGTTGCGTCAGGGCCCCTAAGCTATGGCTACACCTTC
TRBD2	TRBJ2-7	-	TRBV20-1	CSAALGTSAYEQYF	TGCAGTGCTGCCTTGGGGACTAGCGCCTACGAGCAGTACTTC
-	TRBJ2-7	-	TRBV13	CASSSHGVGAYEQYF	TGTGCCAGCAGCTCGCACGGGGTGGGTGCGTACGAGCAGTACTTC
-	TRBJ2-5	-	TRBV7-8	CASSLVAVGRRETQYF	TGTGCCAGCAGCTTGGTAGCGGTTGGTAGAAGGGAGACCCAGTACTTC
TRBD2	TRBJ2-3	few	TRBV5-1	CASRAGTSATGTQYF	TGCGCCAGCAGGGCCGGGACTAGCGCCACAGGTACGCAGTATTTT
-	TRBJ2-4	-	TRBV5-1	CASSLDSFNIQYF	TGCGCCAGCAGCTTGGACAGTTTCAACATTCAGTACTTC
TRBD1	TRBJ2-4	many	TRBV5-5	CASHEGGPKNIQYF	TGTGCCAGCCACGAAGGGGGCCCCAAAAACATTCAGTACTTC
-	TRBJ1-5	-	TRBV7-3	CASSLGHPPGNQPQHF	TGTGCCAGCAGCCTAGGACACCCTCCCGGCAATCAGCCCCAGCATTTT